This entry is about one T cell receptor beta chain. The antigen is undetermined. TCRdb reprocessed the 5' RACE reads via MiXCR and lists one record per CDR3 protein. The sample has around 53,000 distinct CDR3 sequences; 9% to 15% are singletons. This sample stems from a study of T-cell memory formation after mild COVID-19. Across the study: The two donors had largely donor-specific TCR clusters.

The CDR3 consists of 16 residues. CDR1 is LGHNA and CDR2 is YNFKEQ in the germline V gene. Unmatched junction bases numbered 10, after V lost 4 bases and J lost 5 bases. Overall study results and limits: Clones shrinking from day 15 to 85 showed even CD4/CD8 mixes; later expanders tilted CD4+. Pre-infection memory harbored some responding clones, suggesting cross-reactive memory joined.

The genes are TRBV4-2 and TRBJ2-1, with 8 bases matching TRBD2. The source is a man aged 18-30 years who had mild COVID-19 (a few samples of this study predate the infection). Cell type and time point are not known. Sequencing input: PBMCs or a T cell subset sorted from them (not recorded which). CDR3 DNA: TGTGCCAGCAGCCCTTATCTAGCGGGTTCAGACAATGAGCAGTTCTTC. Its protein is CASSPYLAGSDNEQFF.